The 20 T cell receptor beta chains below come from one sample, sequenced in a study of T cells after yellow fever vaccination. TCRdb re-called the 5' RACE reads through MiXCR, storing one row per CDR3 protein. The sample shows about 130,000 distinct CDR3 sequences, roughly 9% of them seen only once. Sequencing was performed on CD8+ T cells sorted from PBMCs, taken on the day of the yellow fever booster vaccination. The receptors here all came from a young man who received the YFV17D yellow fever vaccine.

Only a few counts were recorded for this clonotype. The chain carries TRBV29-1 and TRBJ1-5; D might be TRBD1 (6 bases). CDR1 and CDR2 from the germline V gene are SQVTM and ANQGSEA. Deletions cut 6 bases from V and 7 bases from J, with 10 bases between. The CDR3 has 11 amino acids. CDR3 DNA: TGCAGCGTCGGGGGGGCGCAGCCCCAGCATTTT. It codes for CSVGGAQPQHF. Full variable domain (missing parts from reference TRBV29-1 and TRBJ1-5): SAVISQKPSRDICQRGTSLTIQCQVDSQVTMMFWYRQQPGQSLTLIATANQGSEATYESGFVIDKFPISRPNLTFSTLTVSNMSPEDSSIYLCSVGGAQPQHFGDGTRLSIL.

J is TRBJ2-7 and V is TRBV20-1; D remains ambiguous. Germline CDR1 is DFQATT and CDR2 is SNEGSKA (reference sequence). Trimming left V 6 bases short and J 2 bases short, with 8 bases between. This CDR3 is 11 amino acids long. CDR3 bases: TGCAGTGCATTGGACGCCTACGAGCAGTACTTC. Protein: CSALDAYEQYF.

The chain is built from TRBV5-1 and TRBJ2-5; the D call may be TRBD1 or TRBD2 (6 bases each). CDR1 SGHRS and CDR2 YFSETQ come from the germline V gene. With 0 bases removed from V and 4 bases from J, the gap between germline ends came to 16 bases. The CDR3 runs to 16 residues. The CDR3 sequence is CASSLDLGGQGETQYF. Written as DNA, the CDR3 is TGCGCCAGCAGCTTGGATCTCGGGGGCCAAGGAGAGACCCAGTACTTC.

The table lists this clonotype with a few counts. The V gene is TRBV9, the J gene TRBJ1-6; 8 bases map to TRBD1. The CDR3 sequence is 15 residues long. Germline trimming cut 3 bases from V and 2 bases from J; bases unmatched to any gene: 1. Germline assignment: CDR1 SGDLS and CDR2 YYNGEE. Here the CDR3 reads CASSATGAYNSPLHF. The DNA of the CDR3 is TGTGCCAGCAGCGCGACAGGGGCCTATAATTCACCCCTCCACTTT.

The rearrangement joins TRBV6-2 or TRBV6-3 to TRBJ2-3, with D perhaps TRBD1 (5 bases). This CDR3 has 15 amino acids. The germline CDR1 and CDR2 sequences are MNHEY and SVGEGT. The germline V and J ends were trimmed by 2 bases and 7 bases, with 16 bases remaining between them. CDR3 coding DNA: TGTGCCAGCAGTTACCCAGGGATGGATTTGAATACGCAGTATTTT. It specifies CASSYPGMDLNTQYF.

The rearrangement links TRBV7-9 to TRBJ2-7; D remains ambiguous. The CDR3 is 14 residues long. CDR1 and CDR2 from the germline V gene are SEHNR and FQNEAQ (reference sequence). V shed 2 bases and J shed 2 bases, with 10 bases lying between them. CDR3 residues: CASSLNPPPYEQYV. The CDR3 DNA is TGTGCCAGCAGCTTAAATCCCCCCCCCTACGAGCAGTACGTC.

This clonotype has just a few counts. The chain joins TRBV6-5 to TRBJ2-1; D perhaps matches TRBD2 (6 bases). The germline CDR1 and CDR2 sequences are MNHEY and SVGAGI. The V end was cut by 2 bases, the J end by 9 bases, with 17 bases between. The CDR3 runs 15 residues. The CDR3 sequence is CASSYLYSSVAEQFF. The CDR3, as DNA: TGTGCCAGCAGTTACCTCTATTCTAGCGTGGCTGAGCAGTTCTTC.

The chain recombines TRBV27 with TRBJ1-1; D possibly corresponds to TRBD1 (6 bases). Germline V gene sequence: CDR1 MNHEY, CDR2 SMNVEV (reference sequence). This CDR3 is 13 amino acids long. V was pared by 2 bases and J by 7 bases, with 11 bases between. CDR3 sequence: CASSLRGGREAFF. CDR3 nucleotide sequence: TGTGCCAGCAGTTTACGGGGGGGCCGTGAAGCTTTCTTT.

CDR3 loop: CASSQDQDMDSTDTQYF. DNA for the CDR3: TGCGCCAGCAGCCAAGATCAGGATATGGATAGCACAGATACGCAGTATTTT. This chain joins TRBV4-1 and TRBJ2-3; D remains ambiguous. This CDR3 contains 17 residues. The V and J ends lost 0 bases and 0 bases respectively, with 13 bases between them. The germline V gene encodes CDR1 MGHRA and CDR2 YSYEKL.

V and J are TRBV4-1 and TRBJ1-2, with D tentatively TRBD1 (5 bases). The CDR3 has 14 amino acids. Trimming took 1 base from V and 8 from J, leaving 14 bases between them. The germline V gene has CDR1 MGHRA and CDR2 YSYEKL. The CDR3 DNA reads as TGCGCCAGCAGCCAAGGAGGGGTCTGGCGGGGCTACACCTTC. Its protein is CASSQGGVWRGYTF.

This clonotype was picked up a small number of times. The CDR3 nucleotides read TGTGCCAGCAGCGGAGGGGACAGGGAAACAGATACGCAGTATTTT. The encoded protein is CASSGGDRETDTQYF. The chain couples TRBV9 to TRBJ2-3, with 9 bases that match TRBD1. The V segment lost 3 bases and the J segment 3 bases; nucleotides outside the gene matches: 5. CDR3 length: 15 residues. The germline V gene encodes CDR1 SGDLS and CDR2 YYNGEE.

This clonotype was counted between two and nine times. The rearrangement joins TRBV7-8 to TRBJ1-5, with D tentatively TRBD1 (6 bases). Germline CDR1 is SGHVS and CDR2 is FQNEAQ. This CDR3 is built from 15 residues. V gave up 5 bases and J gave up 6 bases, with 17 bases separating them. CDR3 nucleotides: TGTGCCAGCAGCAAACCAGGGGTCGGGGTTCAGCCCCAGCATTTT. Its protein is CASSKPGVGVQPQHF. Using reference TRBV7-8 and TRBJ1-5 for the parts outside the CDR3, the full variable domain is GAGVSQSPRYKVAKRGQDVALRCDPISGHVSLFWYQQALGQGPEFLTYFQNEAQLDKSGLPSDRFFAERPEGSVSTLKIQRTQQEDSAVYLCASSKPGVGVQPQHFGDGTRLSIL.

The chain employs TRBV25-1 and TRBJ1-4; a possible D gene is TRBD1 (6 bases). Trimming pared 6 bases from V and 6 bases from J, leaving 14 bases between. Germline V gene data show CDR1 as MGHDK and CDR2 as SYGVNS. The CDR3 spans 14 residues. CDR3 loop: CASRPGAGDEKLFF. CDR3 nucleotide sequence: TGTGCCAGCAGACCAGGGGCGGGGGATGAAAAACTGTTTTTT.

The V and J genes are TRBV6-2 or TRBV6-3 and TRBJ2-7; 9 nucleotides align to TRBD2. This CDR3 spans 11 amino acids. V was pared by 8 bases and J by 9 bases, with 5 bases of the junction left unmatched. The germline gives CDR1 MNHEY, CDR2 SVGEGT. The CDR3 sequence: CASEAGGRQYV. The CDR3 coding sequence is TGTGCCAGCGAGGCGGGGGGGAGGCAGTACGTC.

In its sample, this clonotype was seen a few times. J is TRBJ2-7 and V is TRBV11-1; TRBD1 agrees at 9 bases. CDR3 length: 13 amino acids. The V gene's germline CDR1 is SGHAT and CDR2 FQDESV (reference sequence). V lost 5 bases to trimming and J lost 3 bases; unmatched junction nucleotides: 2. This CDR3 reads CASSKGQGYEQYV. The CDR3 DNA follows: TGTGCCAGCAGCAAGGGACAGGGCTACGAGCAGTACGTC.

The chain links TRBV20-1 to TRBJ1-2, with D possibly matching TRBD1 (6 bases). The CDR3 has 13 residues. Germline assignment: CDR1 DFQATT and CDR2 SNEGSKA (reference sequence). The V and J ends lost 1 base and 2 bases respectively, with 8 bases between them. In nucleotides, the CDR3 is TGCAGTGCTAGAGTTACAGGGAACTATGGCTACACCTTC. Translating gives CSARVTGNYGYTF.

The rearrangement links TRBV11-2 to TRBJ1-3, with D unclear. CDR1 is SGHAT, CDR2 FQNNGV, per germline. Trimming removed 0 bases from V and 4 bases from J, with 13 bases in between. The CDR3 spans 16 residues. The CDR3: CASSLEAALSGNTIYF. CDR3 bases: TGTGCCAGCAGCTTAGAGGCGGCCCTATCCGGAAACACCATATATTTT.

V gene TRBV14 combines with J gene TRBJ1-3; D might be TRBD1 (5 bases). Germline CDR1 and CDR2: SGHDN and FVKESK. With 0 bases removed from V and 4 bases from J, the gap between germline ends came to 10 bases. CDR3 length: 15 residues. The CDR3 coding sequence is TGTGCCAGCAGCCAAGATCCGGGGCTCGGAAACACCATATATTTT. Protein sequence: CASSQDPGLGNTIYF.

This chain joins TRBV12-3 or TRBV12-4 and TRBJ1-1; tentatively, D is TRBD1 (5 bases). The CDR3 length is 11 residues. Trimming stripped 9 bases from V and 4 bases from J, with 9 bases between. The DNA for the CDR3 is TGTGCCAGTGGGGGGGGCACTGAAGCTTTCTTT. Encoded protein: CASGGGTEAFF.

This clonotype was observed a handful of times. V usage is TRBV28 and J usage is TRBJ2-7; D is possibly TRBD1 (6 bases). With 3 bases removed from V and 3 bases from J, the gap between germline ends came to 9 bases. The CDR3 consists of 13 residues. Looked up from germline, CDR1 is MDHEN and CDR2 is SYDVKM. The CDR3 coding sequence is TGTGCCAGCAGTTTTCAGGGGAACTACGAGCAGTACTTC. Protein: CASSFQGNYEQYF.